This record covers a single T cell receptor beta chain. The data stem from a study of blood T cell repertoires in COVID-19. About the research overall: The origin of the acute and convalescent COVID-19 samples was the United States, Italy and Spain. The analysed material was cDNA or gDNA that came from T cells, B-cell-depleted T cells, or PBMCs.

TCRdb's table, derived via immunoSEQ multiplex PCR, lists solely in-frame clones and lacks some. The repertoire holds a few hundred thousand clones, with roughly 90% as singletons. The germline CDR1 and CDR2 sequences are MDHEN and SYDVKM. The V segment lost 6 bases and the J segment 9 bases; nucleotides outside the gene matches: 0. The CDR3 loop spans 12 amino acids. The V gene is TRBV28, the J gene TRBJ1-6; TRBD1 matches at 9 bases. What was sequenced was peripheral blood. This clonotype originated in a woman in her sixties with acute or convalescent COVID-19. The DNA for the CDR3 is TGTGCCAGCAGGACAGGGGGTTCACCCCTCCACTTT. It translates to CASRTGGSPLHF. The complete variable domain, with remaining parts taken from reference TRBV28 and TRBJ1-6, reads DVKVTQSSRYLVKRTGEKVFLECVQDMDHENMFWYRQDPGLGLRLIYFSYDVKMKEKGDIPEGYSVSREKKERFSLILESASTNQTSMYLCASRTGGSPLHFGNGTRLTVT.